The clone carrying this TCR beta chain was seen only a few times. The sample belongs to a study of CD8+CD57+ T cells in acquired aplastic anemia. Template material for TCR beta VDJ and CDR3 profiling consisted of genomic DNA. TCRdb re-called the reads with MiXCR, one entry per CDR3 protein. The sample contains some 180,000 distinct CDR3 sequences, roughly half of which appear only once. Germline CDR1 LNHNV, CDR2 YYDKDF (reference sequence). The CDR3 covers 17 residues. Trimming pared 1 base from V and 5 bases from J, leaving 21 bases between. Specimen: sorted CD4+, CD8+, or CD8+CD57+ T cells (not recorded which) from PBMCs. This TCR was sampled from a human donor in good health. The chain carries TRBV15 and TRBJ2-7, with a possible D match to TRBD1 (6 bases). CDR3 coding DNA: TGTGCCACCAGCAGAGTGCTATCTCGGACAGTTAGCCACGAGCAGTACTTC. Its translation: CATSRVLSRTVSHEQYF. Full variable domain (rest looked up from reference TRBV15 and TRBJ2-7): DAMVIQNPRYQVTQFGKPVTLSCSQTLNHNVMYWYQQKSSQAPKLLFHYYDKDFNNEADTPDNFQSRRPNTSFCFLDIRSPGLGDTAMYLCATSRVLSRTVSHEQYFGPGTRLTVT.